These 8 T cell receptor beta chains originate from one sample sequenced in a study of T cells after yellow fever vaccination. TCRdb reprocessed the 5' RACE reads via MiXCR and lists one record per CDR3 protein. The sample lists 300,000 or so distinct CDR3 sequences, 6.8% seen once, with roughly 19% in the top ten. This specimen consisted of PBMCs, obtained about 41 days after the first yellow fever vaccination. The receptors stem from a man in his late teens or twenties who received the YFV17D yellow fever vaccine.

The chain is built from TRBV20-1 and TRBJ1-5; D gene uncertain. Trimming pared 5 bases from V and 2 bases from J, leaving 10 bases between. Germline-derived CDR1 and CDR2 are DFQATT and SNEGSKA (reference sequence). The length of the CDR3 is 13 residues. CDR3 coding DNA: TGCAGTGCTTTTGGTTATGGCAATCAGCCCCAGCATTTT. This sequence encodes CSAFGYGNQPQHF.

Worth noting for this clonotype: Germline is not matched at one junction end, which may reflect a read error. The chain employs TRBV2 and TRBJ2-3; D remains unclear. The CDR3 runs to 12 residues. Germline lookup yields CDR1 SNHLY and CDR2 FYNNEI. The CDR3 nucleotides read TGTGCCAGCAGCGAAGGTTCAGATACGCAGTATTTT. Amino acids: CASSEGSDTQYF.

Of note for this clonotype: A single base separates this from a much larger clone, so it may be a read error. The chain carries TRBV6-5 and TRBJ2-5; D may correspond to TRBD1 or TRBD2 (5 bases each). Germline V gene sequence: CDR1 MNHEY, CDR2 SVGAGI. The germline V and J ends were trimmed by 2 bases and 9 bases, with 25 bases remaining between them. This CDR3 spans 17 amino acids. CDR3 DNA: TGTGCCAGCAGTTACACCAACGCGGCTAGCTGGGGGATGGCCCAGTACTTC. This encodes CASSYTNAASWGMAQYF.

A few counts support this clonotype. CDR3 nucleotides: TGTGCCAGCAGTTCCCGACCGATTCTCTACGAGCAGTACTTC. Its translation is CASSSRPILYEQYF. J is TRBJ2-7 and V is TRBV6-5; D uncertain. V shed 4 bases and J shed 3 bases, with 13 bases lying between them. Per germline, CDR1 MNHEY and CDR2 SVGAGI. CDR3 length equals 14 residues.

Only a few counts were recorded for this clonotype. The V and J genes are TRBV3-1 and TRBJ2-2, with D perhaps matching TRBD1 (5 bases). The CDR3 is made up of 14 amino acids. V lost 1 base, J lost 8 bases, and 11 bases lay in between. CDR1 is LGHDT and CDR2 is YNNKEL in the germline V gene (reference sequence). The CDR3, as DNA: TGTGCCAGCAGCCAAGGGACATTTTCGGGGGAGCTGTTTTTT. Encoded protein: CASSQGTFSGELFF.

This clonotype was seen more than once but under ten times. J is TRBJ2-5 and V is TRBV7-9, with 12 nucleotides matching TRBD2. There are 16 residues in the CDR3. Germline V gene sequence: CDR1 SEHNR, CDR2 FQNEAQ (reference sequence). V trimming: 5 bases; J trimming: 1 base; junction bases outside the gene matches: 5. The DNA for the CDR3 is TGTGCCAGCAGCCCGCCGGGACTAGCGGGCCAAGAGACCCAGTACTTC. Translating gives CASSPPGLAGQETQYF. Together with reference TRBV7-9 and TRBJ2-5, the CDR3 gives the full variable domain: DTGVSQNPRHKITKRGQNVTFRCDPISEHNRLYWYRQTLGQGPEFLTYFQNEAQLEKSRLLSDRFSAERPKGSFSTLEIQRTEQGDSAMYLCASSPPGLAGQETQYFGPGTRLLVL.

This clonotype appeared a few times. The CDR3 sequence: CAISSQTSSTDTQYF. In DNA form, the CDR3 reads TGTGCCATCAGTTCTCAGACTTCTAGCACAGATACGCAGTATTTT. This chain uses TRBV10-3 with TRBJ2-3; D is unresolved. V lost 5 bases and J lost 0, with 12 bases in between. The V gene's germline CDR1 is ENHRY and CDR2 SYGVKD. This CDR3 spans 15 amino acids.

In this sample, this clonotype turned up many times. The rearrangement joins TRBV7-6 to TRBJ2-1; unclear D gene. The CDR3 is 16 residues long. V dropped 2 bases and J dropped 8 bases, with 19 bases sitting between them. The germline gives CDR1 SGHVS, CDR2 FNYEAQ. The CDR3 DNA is TGTGCCAGCAGCTTACTCCCCTCGTCGGTCCCCCATGAGCAGTTCTTC. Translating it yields CASSLLPSSVPHEQFF.